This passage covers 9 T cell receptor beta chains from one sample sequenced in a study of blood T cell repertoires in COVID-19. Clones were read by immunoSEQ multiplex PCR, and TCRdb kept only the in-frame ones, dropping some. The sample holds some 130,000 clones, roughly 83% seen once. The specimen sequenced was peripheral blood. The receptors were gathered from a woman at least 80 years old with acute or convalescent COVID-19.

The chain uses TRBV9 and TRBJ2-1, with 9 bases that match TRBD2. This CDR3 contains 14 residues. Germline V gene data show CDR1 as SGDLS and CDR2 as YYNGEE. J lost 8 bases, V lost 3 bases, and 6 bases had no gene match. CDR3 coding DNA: TGTGCCAGCAGCGACCGTAGCGGGAGTGATGAGCAGTTCTTC. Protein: CASSDRSGSDEQFF.

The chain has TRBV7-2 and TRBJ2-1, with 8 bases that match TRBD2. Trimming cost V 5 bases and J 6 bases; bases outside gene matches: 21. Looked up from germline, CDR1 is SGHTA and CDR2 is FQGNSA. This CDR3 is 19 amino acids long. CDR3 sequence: CASSTRTAGRREGRNEQFF. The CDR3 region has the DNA TGTGCCAGCAGCACCCGGACAGCCGGAAGACGGGAGGGCCGCAATGAGCAGTTCTTC. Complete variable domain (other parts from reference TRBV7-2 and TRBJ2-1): GAGVSQSPSNKVTEKGKDVELRCDPISGHTALYWYRQSLGQGLEFLIYFQGNSAPDKSGLPSDRFSAERTGGSVSTLTIQRTQQEDSAVYLCASSTRTAGRREGRNEQFFGPGTRLTVL.

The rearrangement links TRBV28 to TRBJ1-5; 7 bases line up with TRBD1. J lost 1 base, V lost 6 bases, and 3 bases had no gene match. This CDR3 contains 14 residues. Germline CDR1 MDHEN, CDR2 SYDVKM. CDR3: CASRQTGSNQPQHF. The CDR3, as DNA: TGTGCCAGCAGGCAGACAGGGAGCAATCAGCCCCAGCATTTT.

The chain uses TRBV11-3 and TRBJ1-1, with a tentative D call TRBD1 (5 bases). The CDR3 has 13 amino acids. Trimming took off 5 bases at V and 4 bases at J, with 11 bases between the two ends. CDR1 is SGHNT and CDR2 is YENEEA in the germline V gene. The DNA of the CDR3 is TGTGCCAGCAGCCCCCTAGGGGTCACTGAAGCTTTCTTT. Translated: CASSPLGVTEAFF.

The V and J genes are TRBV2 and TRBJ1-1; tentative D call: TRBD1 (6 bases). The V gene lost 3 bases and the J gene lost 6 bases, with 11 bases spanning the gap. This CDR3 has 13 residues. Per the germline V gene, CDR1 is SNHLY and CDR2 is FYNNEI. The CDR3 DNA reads TGTGCCAGCAGTGAGCAGGGGCCGCCTGAAGCTTTCTTT. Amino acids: CASSEQGPPEAFF. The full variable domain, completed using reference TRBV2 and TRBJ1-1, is EPEVTQTPSHQVTQMGQEVILRCVPISNHLYFYWYRQILGQKVEFLVSFYNNEISEKSEIFDDQFSVERPDGSNFTLKIRSTKLEDSAMYFCASSEQGPPEAFFGQGTRLTVV.

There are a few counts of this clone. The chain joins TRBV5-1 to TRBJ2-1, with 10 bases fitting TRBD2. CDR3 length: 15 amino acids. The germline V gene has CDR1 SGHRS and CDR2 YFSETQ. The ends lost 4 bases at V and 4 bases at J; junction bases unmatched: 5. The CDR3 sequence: CASSPTSGTYNEQFF. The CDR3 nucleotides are TGCGCCAGCAGCCCTACTAGCGGGACATACAATGAGCAGTTCTTC.

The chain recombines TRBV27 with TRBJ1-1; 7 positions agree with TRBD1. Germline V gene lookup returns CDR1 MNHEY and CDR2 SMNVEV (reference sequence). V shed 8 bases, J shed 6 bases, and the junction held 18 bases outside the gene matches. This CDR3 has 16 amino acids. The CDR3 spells CASYLWGRGDRAEAFF. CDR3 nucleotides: TGTGCCAGCTACCTCTGGGGCAGGGGGGATAGGGCTGAAGCTTTCTTT.

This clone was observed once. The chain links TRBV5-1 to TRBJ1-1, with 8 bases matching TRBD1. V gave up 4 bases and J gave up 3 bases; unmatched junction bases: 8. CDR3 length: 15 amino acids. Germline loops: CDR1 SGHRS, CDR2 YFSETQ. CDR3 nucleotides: TGCGCCAGCAGCGGACAGGGTAGCCGGGACACTGAAGCTTTCTTT. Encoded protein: CASSGQGSRDTEAFF.

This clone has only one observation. The CDR3, as DNA: TGTGCCAGCAGCTTTCGGACAGCTTTGAATGAAAAACTGTTTTTT. This codes for CASSFRTALNEKLFF. The chain combines TRBV3-1 (or the pseudogene TRBV3-2) with TRBJ1-4; a possible D gene is TRBD1 (6 bases). The germline V and J ends were trimmed by 5 bases and 5 bases, with 15 bases remaining between them. Germline lookup yields CDR1 LGHDT and CDR2 YNNKEL (reference sequence). This CDR3 has 15 amino acids.